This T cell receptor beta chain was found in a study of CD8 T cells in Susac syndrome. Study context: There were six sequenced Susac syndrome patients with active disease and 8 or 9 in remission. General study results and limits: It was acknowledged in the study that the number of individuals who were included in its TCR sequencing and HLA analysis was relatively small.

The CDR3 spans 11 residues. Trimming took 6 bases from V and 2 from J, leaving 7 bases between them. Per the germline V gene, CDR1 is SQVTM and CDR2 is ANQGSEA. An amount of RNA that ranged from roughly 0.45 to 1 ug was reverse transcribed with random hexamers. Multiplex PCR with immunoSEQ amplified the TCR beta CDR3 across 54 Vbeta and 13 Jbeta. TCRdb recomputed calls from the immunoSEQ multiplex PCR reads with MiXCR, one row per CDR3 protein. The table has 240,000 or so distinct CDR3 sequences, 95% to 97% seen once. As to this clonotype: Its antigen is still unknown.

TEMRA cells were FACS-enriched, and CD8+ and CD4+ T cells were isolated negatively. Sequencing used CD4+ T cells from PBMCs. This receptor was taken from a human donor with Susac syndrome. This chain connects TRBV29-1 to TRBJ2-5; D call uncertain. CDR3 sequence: CSVDGQETQYF. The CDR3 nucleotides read TGCAGCGTGGATGGGCAAGAGACCCAGTACTTC.